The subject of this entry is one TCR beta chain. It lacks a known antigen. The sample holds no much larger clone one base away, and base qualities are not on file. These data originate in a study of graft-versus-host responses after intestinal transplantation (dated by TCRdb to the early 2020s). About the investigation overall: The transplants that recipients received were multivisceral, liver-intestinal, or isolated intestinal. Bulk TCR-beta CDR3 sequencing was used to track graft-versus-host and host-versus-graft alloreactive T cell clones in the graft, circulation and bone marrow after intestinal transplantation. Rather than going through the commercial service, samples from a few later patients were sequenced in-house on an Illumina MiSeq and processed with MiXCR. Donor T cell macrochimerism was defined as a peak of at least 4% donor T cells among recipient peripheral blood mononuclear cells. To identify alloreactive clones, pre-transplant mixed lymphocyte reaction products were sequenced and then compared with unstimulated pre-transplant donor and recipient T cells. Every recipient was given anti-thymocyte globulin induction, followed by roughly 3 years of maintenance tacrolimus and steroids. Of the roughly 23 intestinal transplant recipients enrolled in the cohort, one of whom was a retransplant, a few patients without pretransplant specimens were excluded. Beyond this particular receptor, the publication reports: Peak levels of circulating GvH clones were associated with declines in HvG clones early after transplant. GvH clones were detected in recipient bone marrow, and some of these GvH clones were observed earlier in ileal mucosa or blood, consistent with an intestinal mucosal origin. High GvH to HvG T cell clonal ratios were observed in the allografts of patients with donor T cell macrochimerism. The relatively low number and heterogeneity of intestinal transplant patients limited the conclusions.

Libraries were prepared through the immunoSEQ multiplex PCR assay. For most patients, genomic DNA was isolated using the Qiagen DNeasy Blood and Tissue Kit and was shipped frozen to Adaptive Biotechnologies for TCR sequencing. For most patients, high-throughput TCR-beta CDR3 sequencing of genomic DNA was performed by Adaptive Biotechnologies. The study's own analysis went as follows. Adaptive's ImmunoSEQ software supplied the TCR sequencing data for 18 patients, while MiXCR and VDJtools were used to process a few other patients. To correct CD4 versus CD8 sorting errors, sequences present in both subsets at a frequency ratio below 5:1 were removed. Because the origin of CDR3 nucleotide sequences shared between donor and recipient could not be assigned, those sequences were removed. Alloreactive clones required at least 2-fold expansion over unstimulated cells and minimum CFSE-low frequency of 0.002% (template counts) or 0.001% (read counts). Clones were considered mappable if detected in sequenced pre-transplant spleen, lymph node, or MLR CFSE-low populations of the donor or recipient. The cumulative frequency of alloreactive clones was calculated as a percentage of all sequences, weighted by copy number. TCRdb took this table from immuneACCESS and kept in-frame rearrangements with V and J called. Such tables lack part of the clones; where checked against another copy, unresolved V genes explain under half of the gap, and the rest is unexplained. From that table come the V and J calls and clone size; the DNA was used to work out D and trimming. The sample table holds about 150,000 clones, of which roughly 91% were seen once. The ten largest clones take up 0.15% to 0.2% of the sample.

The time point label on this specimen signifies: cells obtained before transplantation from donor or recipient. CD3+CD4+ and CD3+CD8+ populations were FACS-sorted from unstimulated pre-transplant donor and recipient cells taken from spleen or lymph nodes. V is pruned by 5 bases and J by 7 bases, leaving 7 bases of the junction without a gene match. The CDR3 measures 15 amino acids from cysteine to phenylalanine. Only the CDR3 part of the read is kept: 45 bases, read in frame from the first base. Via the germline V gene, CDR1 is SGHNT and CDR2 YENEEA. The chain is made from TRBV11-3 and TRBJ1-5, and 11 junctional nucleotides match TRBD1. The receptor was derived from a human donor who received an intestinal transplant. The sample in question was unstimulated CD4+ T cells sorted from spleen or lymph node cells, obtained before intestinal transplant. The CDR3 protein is CASSRTGGSGQPQHF. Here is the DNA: TGTGCCAGCAGCCGGACAGGGGGCAGCGGACAGCCCCAGCATTTT.